This entry lists 9 T cell receptor beta chains sequenced from one sample in a study of T-cell reconstitution after alpha-beta-depleted transplantation in children. Unique molecular identifiers were incorporated during preparation of the TCRbeta library. TCRdb passed the PCR reads through MiXCR, listing each CDR3 protein once. The repertoire holds 500,000 to 600,000 distinct CDR3 sequences, with over 20% as singletons. The material sequenced was PBMCs, taken before TCRalphabeta/CD19-depleted stem cell transplant. Receptors were obtained from a boy younger than two with Wiskott-Aldrich syndrome, due to receive a stem cell transplant.

This clonotype was counted only a few times. The chain recombines TRBV10-2 with TRBJ2-5; no definite D call. This CDR3 is built from 9 residues. V shed 7 bases and J shed 5 bases, with 2 bases lying between them. Germline V gene sequence: CDR1 WSHSY, CDR2 SAAADI. The CDR3 here is CASTETQYF. In nucleotides, the CDR3 is TGCGCCAGCACGGAGACCCAGTACTTC.

This clonotype has only a few counts. The genes are TRBV9 and TRBJ2-2; 9 bases agree with TRBD2. The length of the CDR3 is 12 residues. Germline CDR1 is SGDLS and CDR2 is YYNGEE. With V trimmed by 7 bases and J by 7 bases, 2 bases remained unmatched. The CDR3 reads CASRAGGGELFF. The CDR3 region has the DNA TGTGCCAGCCGAGCGGGAGGCGGGGAGCTGTTTTTT.

The rearrangement links TRBV20-1 to TRBJ2-7; D remains unclear. Germline V gene sequence: CDR1 DFQATT, CDR2 SNEGSKA (reference sequence). There are 12 residues in the CDR3. CDR3 sequence reads: CSPLQIRREQYF. Written as DNA, the CDR3 is TGCAGCCCGTTACAGATCCGGCGCGAGCAGTACTTC.

The J gene is TRBJ2-3, the V gene TRBV5-1; D is unresolved. The V gene's germline CDR1 is SGHRS and CDR2 YFSETQ. V lost 1 base and J 2 bases, leaving 8 bases between the germline ends. This CDR3 contains 14 residues. CDR3 in amino acids: CASSLLGPTDTQYF. The DNA of the CDR3 is TGCGCCAGCAGCTTGTTGGGCCCCACAGATACGCAGTATTTT.

This clonotype appeared a few times. This chain links TRBV11-1 with TRBJ1-1, with D unresolved. This CDR3 is 12 amino acids long. CDR1 SGHAT and CDR2 FQDESV come from the germline V gene (reference sequence). Trimming cost V 5 bases and J 2 bases, with 6 bases left between them. CDR3 nucleotides: TGTGCCAGCAGCATGGAAAACACTGAAGCTTTCTTT. It codes for CASSMENTEAFF. The variable domain in full, completed from reference TRBV11-1 and TRBJ1-1, reads EAEVAQSPRYKITEKSQAVAFWCDPISGHATLYWYRQILGQGPELLVQFQDESVVDDSQLPKDRFSAERLKGVDSTLKIQPAELGDSAMYLCASSMENTEAFFGQGTRLTVV.

Only a few counts were recorded for this clonotype. The chain couples TRBV28 to TRBJ2-5; 8 bases are a match to TRBD2. The CDR3 loop spans 15 amino acids. J gave up 4 bases and V 6 bases, and 10 bases lay outside the gene matches. The V gene's germline CDR1 is MDHEN and CDR2 SYDVKM. The CDR3 bases are TGTGCCAGCAGCCCTCATACTAGCGGCCCAGAGACCCAGTACTTC. It specifies CASSPHTSGPETQYF. Filled out from reference TRBV28 and TRBJ2-5, the complete variable domain reads DVKVTQSSRYLVKRTGEKVFLECVQDMDHENMFWYRQDPGLGLRLIYFSYDVKMKEKGDIPEGYSVSREKKERFSLILESASTNQTSMYLCASSPHTSGPETQYFGPGTRLLVL.

The table lists this clonotype with a few counts. CDR3 protein: CASSANSGSTDTQYF. The CDR3 nucleotides read TGTGCCAGCAGCGCAAATAGCGGTAGCACAGATACGCAGTATTTT. V usage is TRBV7-9 and J usage is TRBJ2-3, with D perhaps matching TRBD2 (6 bases). V shed 5 bases and J shed 0 bases, with 12 bases lying between them. The CDR3 contains 15 residues. The germline V gene has CDR1 SEHNR and CDR2 FQNEAQ (reference sequence). Complete variable domain (other parts from reference TRBV7-9 and TRBJ2-3): DTGVSQNPRHKITKRGQNVTFRCDPISEHNRLYWYRQTLGQGPEFLTYFQNEAQLEKSRLLSDRFSAERPKGSFSTLEIQRTEQGDSAMYLCASSANSGSTDTQYFGPGTRLTVL.

This clonotype was counted between two and nine times. The chain links TRBV18 to TRBJ2-7, with TRBD2 identical over 9 bases. CDR3 length: 15 amino acids. Germline lookup yields CDR1 KGHSH and CDR2 LQKENI. The V and J ends lost 3 bases and 3 bases, in that order; junction bases with no gene match: 6. The CDR3 nucleotides read TGTGCCAGCTCACCCCAGGGACTAGCCCTCTACGAGCAGTACTTC. Translated, it gives CASSPQGLALYEQYF.

A note on this clonotype: Sequence at one end of the junction differs from germline and may be a read error. J is TRBJ2-7 and V is TRBV6-5, with 8 bases fitting TRBD2. The CDR3 spans 14 residues. The V gene's germline CDR1 is MNHEY and CDR2 SVGAGI. In nucleotides, the CDR3 is TGTGCCAGCAGTTGGACTAGCTCATCCTACGAGCAGTACTTT. The encoded protein is CASSWTSSSYEQYF.